The 10 T cell receptor beta chains given below trace back to one sample, sequenced in a study of control samples from healthy donors and cancer patients. The table came from immunoSEQ multiplex PCR; TCRdb's copy has only in-frame clones and leaves some out. The top ten clones hold approximately 5.5% of a sample with 75,000 or so clones, around 90% of them seen once. The sample taken for sequencing was PBMCs. These TCRs come from a man in his sixties with colorectal cancer.

The V gene is TRBV7-9, the J gene TRBJ1-4; tentative D call: TRBD1 (5 bases). The CDR3 loop spans 13 amino acids. From germline, CDR1 is SEHNR and CDR2 FQNEAQ (reference sequence). Between the trimmed V and J ends, which lost 11 bases and 1 base, there was a span of 11 bases. The CDR3 nucleotides read TGTGCCGATACCGGGGGAACTAATGAAAAACTGTTTTTT. Translation: CADTGGTNEKLFF.

The chain employs TRBV4-1 and TRBJ2-1, with TRBD2 matching over 11 bases. With 8 bases clipped from V and 7 bases from J, the junction kept 7 bases outside the gene matches. The CDR3 runs 14 residues. Per germline, CDR1 MGHRA and CDR2 YSYEKL. The CDR3 DNA reads TGCGCCAGCCGCGGACTAGCGGGTAAGAATGAGCAGTTCTTC. Its translation: CASRGLAGKNEQFF.

This rearrangement joins TRBV9 to TRBJ1-4; 7 positions match TRBD1. Unmatched junction bases numbered 12, after V lost 0 bases and J lost 7 bases. The CDR3 is made up of 17 amino acids. Germline CDR1 and CDR2: SGDLS and YYNGEE. CDR3 in DNA: TGTGCCAGCAGCGTAGACCCATCGACAGGGAGGGCTGAAAAACTGTTTTTT. Protein: CASSVDPSTGRAEKLFF.

The chain links TRBV7-2 to TRBJ1-3; D possibly corresponds to TRBD1 (6 bases). The V end was cut by 5 bases, the J end by 3 bases, with 11 bases between. Germline CDR1 and CDR2: SGHTA and FQGNSA. The CDR3 length is 14 residues. The CDR3 reads CASSARGGGNTIYF. The DNA of the CDR3 is TGTGCCAGCAGCGCGCGAGGGGGTGGAAACACCATATATTTT.

This sequence joins TRBV13 and TRBJ1-1; TRBD1 aligns across 7 bases. V lost 6 bases, J lost 1 base, and 8 bases stayed unmatched. The CDR3 loop spans 15 amino acids. Germline V gene lookup returns CDR1 PRHDT and CDR2 FYEKMQ (reference sequence). CDR3: CASSRQGDWNTEAFF. In DNA form, the CDR3 reads TGTGCCAGCAGTAGACAGGGTGATTGGAACACTGAAGCTTTCTTT.

A single count supports this clone. The genes are TRBV4-1 and TRBJ1-5; D might be TRBD1 (5 bases). Germline values: CDR1 MGHRA, CDR2 YSYEKL. There are 16 residues in the CDR3. Trimming shortened V by 4 bases and J by 0 bases, and 13 bases separated the two germline ends. In DNA form, the CDR3 reads TGCGCCAGCAGCCCAGGGCGGGCTTATAGCAATCAGCCCCAGCATTTT. Protein: CASSPGRAYSNQPQHF.

This clone occurred once. This rearrangement joins TRBV6-5 to TRBJ2-7; 9 positions match TRBD1. The CDR3 spans 14 residues. CDR1 is MNHEY and CDR2 is SVGAGI in the germline V gene. The V gene end was trimmed by 4 bases and the J gene end by 4 bases; junction bases not matched to a gene: 5. CDR3 residues: CASSSGTGKYEQYF. The DNA for the CDR3 is TGTGCCAGCAGTTCCGGGACAGGGAAATACGAGCAGTACTTC.

In its sample, this clone was seen a few times. The V call is TRBV28, the J call TRBJ2-7, with 9 positions matching TRBD1. Germline V gene lookup returns CDR1 MDHEN and CDR2 SYDVKM. The CDR3 is made up of 15 amino acids. V gave up 2 bases and J gave up 2 bases; unmatched junction bases: 4. CDR3 in DNA: TGTGCCAGCAGTTTACAACAGGGGGCGCCCTACGAGCAGTACTTC. Its translation is CASSLQQGAPYEQYF.

The chain recombines TRBV12-3 or TRBV12-4 with TRBJ2-4; D not certain. The CDR3 sequence is 12 residues long. The V and J ends lost 3 bases and 6 bases respectively, with 6 bases between them. The CDR3 DNA reads as TGTGCCAGCAGTTTCGACACAAACATTCAGTACTTC. It yields the protein CASSFDTNIQYF.

V is TRBV9 and J is TRBJ1-3; D gene uncertain. The V gene's germline CDR1 is SGDLS and CDR2 YYNGEE. The length of the CDR3 is 16 residues. V lost 2 bases and J 0 bases, leaving 12 bases between the germline ends. The CDR3 DNA reads TGTGCCAGCAGCGTGGGGTCGCCCAGCTCTGGAAACACCATATATTTT. Translating gives CASSVGSPSSGNTIYF.